The clone carrying this T cell receptor (beta chain) was counted many times. Its antigen is as yet unknown. The sample comes from a study of T-cell reconstitution after alpha-beta-depleted transplantation in children. Molecular barcoding with unique molecular identifiers was used for the TCRbeta library. TCRdb redid the calling of the PCR reads with MiXCR, one entry per CDR3 protein. The table lists about 440,000 distinct CDR3 sequences, about 45% of them singletons. General study findings and limits: Most T-cell counts and diversity one year after the transplant came from T cells that were newly produced.

CDR1 and CDR2 (germline): SGHAT, FQNNGV. The CDR3 is 14 amino acids. The V gene lost 0 bases and the J gene lost 3 bases, with 9 bases spanning the gap. This TCR derives from a girl aged 2 to 10 with aplastic anemia, due to receive a stem cell transplant. The genes are TRBV11-2 and TRBJ2-7; no definite D call. The sample consisted of PBMCs, taken before TCRalphabeta/CD19-depleted stem cell transplant. CDR3 DNA sequence: TGTGCCAGCAGCTTAGAATCGGCGATCTACGAGCAGTACTTC. It codes for CASSLESAIYEQYF.